This T cell receptor (beta chain) was identified during a study of blood T cell repertoires in COVID-19. Study context: Collection of acute and convalescent COVID-19 samples took place in the United States, Italy and Spain. Sources were T cells, B-cell-depleted T cells, or PBMCs; the material itself was cDNA or gDNA.

TCRdb's copy holds only in-frame clones and misses some; the assay was immunoSEQ multiplex PCR. Of 150,000 to 200,000 clones detected, around four fifths appear once; the ten largest clones hold roughly a fifth. The CDR3 has 14 amino acids. V shed 5 bases and J 5 bases; nucleotides not matched to a gene: 4. CDR1 and CDR2 (germline): SNHLY, FYNNEI. This TCR was recovered from a woman in her 70s who had recovered from COVID-19. Sequenced sample: peripheral blood. J is TRBJ1-4 and V is TRBV2; 8 nucleotides agree with TRBD1. CDR3 loop: CASSSDRGNEKLFF. CDR3 sequence (DNA): TGTGCCAGCAGTTCCGACAGGGGCAATGAAAAACTGTTTTTT.